This record looks at one TCR beta chain sequence and its context. This entry belongs to a study of T cells after yellow fever vaccination. Germline assignment: CDR1 LGHNA and CDR2 YNFKEQ. The CDR3 sequence is 17 residues long. V shed 3 bases, J shed 3 bases, and the junction held 12 bases outside the gene matches. TCRdb re-called the 5' RACE reads through MiXCR, storing one row per CDR3 protein. The sample contains some 340,000 distinct CDR3 sequences, about 10% of which appear only once. The chain recombines TRBV4-2 with TRBJ2-7; 9 positions match TRBD2. The specimen was CD4+ T cells sorted from PBMCs, collected 45 days after the yellow fever booster vaccination. The receptor's source is a man aged 18-30 years who received the YFV17D yellow fever vaccine. CDR3 residues: CASSQSATSGSLYEQYF. Written as DNA, the CDR3 is TGTGCCAGCAGCCAGAGCGCCACTAGCGGGTCCCTCTACGAGCAGTACTTC.